The clone carrying this T cell receptor (beta chain) was picked up many times. Its matching antigen is unknown. TCRdb independently ran MiXCR on the 5' RACE reads; one entry per CDR3 protein. The sample records about 700,000 distinct CDR3 sequences, around 6% being singletons. This entry is derived from a study of identical twins. CDR1 SGDLS and CDR2 YYNGEE come from the germline V gene. V was clipped by 4 bases and J by 2 bases, with 10 bases between them. This CDR3 spans 13 amino acids. Whole-study results and caveats: For zero-insertion analyses, partial confounding could come from invariant MAIT and iNKT cells. The models gave estimates that fell short of the out-of-frame TCR alpha sharing seen in monozygotic twins.

This clonotype was obtained from a man in his late teens or twenties in good health. The sample was naive T cells sorted from blood. The V gene is TRBV9, the J gene TRBJ2-7; D gene uncertain. As DNA, the CDR3 is TGTGCCAGCAGCTTCCGTCCGGCCTACGAGCAGTACTTC. It is translated as CASSFRPAYEQYF.